This T cell receptor beta chain was sequenced during a study of T cells after yellow fever vaccination. A single record per CDR3 protein comes from TCRdb applying MiXCR to the 5' RACE reads. The sample contains 300,000 to 450,000 distinct CDR3 sequences, over 5% of which appear only once. Germline CDR1 is MDHEN and CDR2 is SYDVKM. The V end lost 5 bases, the J end lost 0 bases, and 14 bases lay between the germline ends. The CDR3 runs to 16 residues. The clonotype was recovered from a man aged 30-40 years who received the YFV17D yellow fever vaccine. The chain combines TRBV28 with TRBJ2-4; D remains ambiguous. Sequenced material: PBMCs, taken 5 days after the yellow fever booster vaccination. This chain's CDR3 is CASSQSEPLAKNIQYF. The CDR3 nucleotides are TGTGCCAGCAGTCAATCAGAGCCGCTAGCCAAAAACATTCAGTACTTC.